Listed below are T cell receptor beta chains from one sample, sequenced in a study of PD-1 blockade in mismatch repair-deficient tumors. Method: immunoSEQ multiplex PCR; TCRdb's copy keeps in-frame clones and lacks some. Of approximately 37,000 clones detected, about 88% appear once; the ten largest clones hold roughly 3.9%. Sequencing used peripheral blood, obtained about 81 weeks after starting pembrolizumab. Receptor source: an adult with mismatch repair-deficient cancer. Each CDR3 is given without its conserved first and last residue. Where a row states a size, it is once, few, many or the class of an expanded clone; other rows omit it.

clone size	V gene	J gene	CDR3 protein
NA	TRBV5-5	TRBJ2-5	ASSPGLLRETQY
NA	TRBV11-2	TRBJ1-1	ASSLVVNTEAF
NA	TRBV2	TRBJ1-2	ASRLAPNYGYT
NA	TRBV2	TRBJ1-1	ASSLDPNTEAF
NA	TRBV19	TRBJ1-3	ASSLYGRGHPGNTIY
once	TRBV5-1	TRBJ2-7	ASQSGWTNRFYEQY
NA	TRBV7-7	TRBJ2-1	ASSPGTGLDEQF
NA	TRBV23-1	TRBJ2-1	ASSHRDRGGHEQF
NA	TRBV7-8	TRBJ2-2	ASSLLGAGELF
NA	TRBV2	TRBJ2-3	ASSEDGLATDTQY
once	TRBV5-4	TRBJ2-5	ASSHRQGAPETQY
NA	TRBV9	TRBJ1-3	ASSPLGQLSGNTIY
NA	TRBV7-3	TRBJ2-5	ASSPTREETQY
NA	TRBV7-9	TRBJ1-5	ASSPGGSSNQPQH
NA	TRBV6-5	TRBJ2-1	ASSGETSGYNEQF
NA	TRBV7-9	TRBJ2-1	ASKERARSEQF
NA	TRBV4-2	TRBJ1-2	ASSQDGRGYT
NA	TRBV7-3	TRBJ2-2	ASSFQRPGELF
NA	TRBV5-1	TRBJ2-7	ASSLAKRAGDEQY
NA	TRBV6-4	TRBJ2-2	ASSDRNTGELF
NA	TRBV5-5	TRBJ1-3	ASSLDVASGNTIY
few	TRBV7-8	TRBJ2-1	ASSPNPTSEQF
NA	TRBV2	TRBJ1-5	ARGTDNQPQH
NA	TRBV19	TRBJ1-5	ASYPGYRGRGQPQH
NA	TRBV29-1	TRBJ2-3	SADGGRGNLGTDTQY
NA	TRBV25-1	TRBJ2-3	ASRAGTATDTQY
NA	TRBV19	TRBJ2-1	ASSEREELYNEQF
NA	TRBV23-1	TRBJ2-4	ASSQSLEYKHSRKNIQY
few	TRBV5-1	TRBJ2-7	ASWDPLGTYEQY
NA	TRBV5-4	TRBJ2-1	ASTPGGLAGSYNEQF
NA	TRBV5-4	TRBJ1-2	ASSLRQGHGYT
NA	TRBV11-2	TRBJ2-3	ASTRTSGTLFTDTQY
NA	TRBV15	TRBJ1-1	ATSSADRWDTEAF
once	TRBV27	TRBJ2-7	ASSRSGGVVEQY
NA	TRBV6-4	TRBJ2-3	ASSDSSERHTQY
NA	TRBV23-1	TRBJ2-1	ASSPRNLVTGCGEQF
NA	TRBV7-9	TRBJ1-1	ASSLGSGGSGTEAF
NA	TRBV4-3	TRBJ2-1	ASSLVVGVNEQF
NA	TRBV5-1	TRBJ2-7	ASSLVGSYEQY
NA	TRBV6-1	TRBJ1-2	ASKGPGADGYT
NA	TRBV19	TRBJ1-5	ASRGGTGNSNQPQH
NA	TRBV27	TRBJ2-1	ASSTSGTGQF
NA	TRBV28	TRBJ2-7	ASSLLGTRREQY
few	TRBV30	TRBJ1-5	AWSVRDRANQPQH
NA	TRBV6-5	TRBJ1-1	ASSSLVVNTEAF
NA	TRBV29-1	TRBJ2-1	SVVSSGTNEQF
NA	TRBV7-3	TRBJ2-1	ASSLSGNSEQF
NA	TRBV5-6	TRBJ2-2	ASSLQGAGELF
NA	TRBV5-4	TRBJ2-1	ASSPNRRDRSYNEQF
NA	TRBV5-1	TRBJ1-1	ASSWTRDTEAF
NA	TRBV6-6	TRBJ2-2	ASSYFGDTGELF
NA	TRBV6-6	TRBJ2-1	ASSYWDRGNEQF
NA	TRBV2	TRBJ2-1	ASSRSGADNEQF
NA	TRBV14	TRBJ2-1	ASSRLAGGLVGSEQF
NA	TRBV7-2	TRBJ2-5	ASSLGQGGWRETQY
NA	TRBV10-3	TRBJ2-2	AISEGGVGPATGELF
once	TRBV15	TRBJ1-1	ATSRDLAGATEAF